The 24 T cell receptor beta chains below were found in one sample sequenced in a study of T-cell reconstitution after alpha-beta-depleted transplantation in children. The TCRbeta library was prepared with unique molecular identifiers. TCRdb called the PCR reads again in MiXCR, with one record for every CDR3 protein. The data show more than 250,000 distinct CDR3 sequences, more than 8% seen once. The starting material was PBMCs from the stem cell graft donor, obtained from the stem cell graft. The source of these receptors is a human donor who donated a stem cell graft to a child with SCID.

The chain recombines TRBV12-3 or TRBV12-4 with TRBJ2-3; TRBD1 aligns across 9 bases. The CDR3 contains 15 residues. Germline trimming cut 5 bases from V and 8 bases from J; bases unmatched to any gene: 11. The CDR3 loop is CASSTRTGDPGTQYF. The CDR3 DNA reads as TGTGCCAGCAGTACCAGGACAGGGGACCCGGGTACGCAGTATTTT.

The chain has TRBV28 and TRBJ1-4; D is uncertain. The CDR3 has 13 amino acids. Trimming removed 2 bases at V and 4 bases at J, with 5 bases between. Germline-derived CDR1 and CDR2 are MDHEN and SYDVKM. As DNA, the CDR3 is TGTGCCAGCAGTTTAGCAGATAATGAAAAACTGTTTTTT. Amino acid sequence: CASSLADNEKLFF.

This clonotype was found many times. This chain joins TRBV10-3 and TRBJ1-1; no clear D. Looked up from germline, CDR1 is ENHRY and CDR2 is SYGVKD. Trimming took 0 bases from V and 0 from J, leaving 5 bases between them. There are 14 residues in the CDR3. CDR3 bases: TGTGCCATCAGTGAGTCGGCGGTGAACACTGAAGCTTTCTTT. Its translation: CAISESAVNTEAFF.

The V gene is TRBV18, the J gene TRBJ1-1; D remains ambiguous. V was trimmed by 4 bases and J by 3 bases, leaving 12 bases between them. The CDR3 contains 14 residues. Germline CDR1 and CDR2: KGHSH and LQKENI. The CDR3 nucleotides are TGTGCCAGCTCACGTGGGGAAGGCGACACTGAAGCTTTCTTT. Its protein is CASSRGEGDTEAFF.

This chain uses TRBV25-1 with TRBJ2-5; TRBD2 aligns across 10 bases. V was pared by 4 bases and J by 5 bases, with 10 bases of the junction left unmatched. The CDR3 runs 16 residues. CDR1 is MGHDK and CDR2 is SYGVNS in the germline V gene. The CDR3 sequence is CASSGERGGPVETQYF. The CDR3 bases are TGTGCCAGCAGTGGAGAGCGGGGGGGGCCGGTGGAGACCCAGTACTTC.

This clonotype came up many times. J is TRBJ1-5 and V is TRBV5-1; 7 nucleotides line up with TRBD1. The CDR3 runs to 14 residues. V shed 5 bases, J shed 3 bases, and the junction held 5 bases outside the gene matches. Germline V gene lookup returns CDR1 SGHRS and CDR2 YFSETQ. CDR3 coding DNA: TGCGCCAGCAGTCCGGGACAGAACAATCAGCCCCAGCATTTT. Translating gives CASSPGQNNQPQHF.

This clonotype was detected many times. This sequence joins TRBV12-3 or TRBV12-4 and TRBJ2-7; D not resolved. This CDR3 has 13 amino acids. V lost 3 bases and J 2 bases, leaving 8 bases between the germline ends. Here the CDR3 DNA reads TGTGCCAGCAGTTTGCTCGGTGCCTACGAGCAGTACTTC. This encodes CASSLLGAYEQYF.

This clonotype was observed a few times. The rearrangement uses TRBV18 and TRBJ2-2; 8 bases match TRBD2. V shed 4 bases and J 3 bases; nucleotides not matched to a gene: 22. Germline V gene sequence: CDR1 KGHSH, CDR2 LQKENI. The CDR3 length is 21 residues. The CDR3 region has the DNA TGTGCCAGCTCACTTACCGGGACTAGGATGCCTGGTGGGCCTTACACCGGGGAGCTGTTTTTT. Translated, it gives CASSLTGTRMPGGPYTGELFF. Based on the CDR3 plus reference TRBV18 and TRBJ2-2, the full variable domain is NAGVMQNPRHLVRRRGQEARLRCSPMKGHSHVYWYRQLPEEGLKFMVYLQKENIIDESGMPKERFSAEFPKEGPSILRIQQVVRGDSAAYFCASSLTGTRMPGGPYTGELFFGEGSRLTVL.

This clonotype occurred many times. This chain connects TRBV10-3 to TRBJ2-3; D could derive from TRBD1 or TRBD2 (6 bases each). This CDR3 contains 13 residues. V lost 8 bases to trimming and J lost 2 bases, with 11 bases between them. The germline CDR1 and CDR2 sequences are ENHRY and SYGVKD. CDR3 sequence (DNA): TGTGCCATCGGAGGGGGACTCACAGATACGCAGTATTTT. It yields the protein CAIGGGLTDTQYF.

There are many counts of this clonotype. The CDR3 is CASSLKWDEQFF. CDR3 coding DNA: TGTGCCAGCAGCCTAAAATGGGATGAGCAGTTCTTC. The chain links TRBV3-1 to TRBJ2-1; D unclear. CDR3 length: 12 amino acids. V lost 4 bases and J lost 8, with 9 bases in between. Germline CDR1 and CDR2: LGHDT and YNNKEL (reference sequence).

This clonotype was detected ten times or more. In DNA, the CDR3 is TGCGCCAGCAGCTTGGAGGGCAAAGGAGGCTACACCTTC. This encodes CASSLEGKGGYTF. The V and J genes are TRBV5-1 and TRBJ1-2, with D uncertain. The germline V and J ends were trimmed by 0 bases and 8 bases, with 11 bases remaining between them. The CDR3 loop spans 13 amino acids. The germline gives CDR1 SGHRS, CDR2 YFSETQ.

The gene calls are TRBV29-1 and TRBJ1-5; D not resolved. Trimming took off 3 bases at V and 4 bases at J, with 10 bases between the two ends. Germline-derived CDR1 and CDR2 are SQVTM and ANQGSEA. CDR3 length equals 13 residues. The CDR3 DNA follows: TGCAGCGTTGAGGTGGGTTGGAATCAGCCCCAGCATTTT. Residues: CSVEVGWNQPQHF.

The table lists this clonotype with many counts. The chain recombines TRBV6-1 with TRBJ2-5; D may correspond to TRBD1 or TRBD2 (5 bases each). The CDR3 runs 13 residues. CDR1 is MNHNS and CDR2 is SASEGT in the germline V gene. V was cut by 6 bases and J by 2 bases, with 10 bases left in between. The CDR3 DNA is TGTGCCAGCAGGGGGACGGCTCAAGAGACCCAGTACTTC. As protein: CASRGTAQETQYF.

This clonotype was recorded a few times. The V gene is TRBV14, the J gene TRBJ1-6; maybe TRBD1 (6 bases). Germline V CDR1 and CDR2: SGHDN, FVKESK. Trimming took off 6 bases at V and 8 bases at J, with 17 bases between the two ends. The CDR3 runs to 15 residues. The CDR3 DNA reads TGTGCCAGCAGTCGGACAGTTGGGAAGGATTCACCCCTCCACTTT. Amino acids: CASSRTVGKDSPLHF.

Sample share makes this clonotype large. The chain combines TRBV29-1 with TRBJ1-1, with D maybe TRBD1 (6 bases). Germline CDR1 is SQVTM and CDR2 is ANQGSEA. This CDR3 contains 13 residues. The V and J ends lost 6 bases and 2 bases respectively, with 13 bases between them. This CDR3 reads CSVSQGSNTEAFF. DNA of the CDR3: TGCAGCGTCTCACAGGGATCAAACACTGAAGCTTTCTTT.

This clonotype came up a few times. The chain has TRBV5-6 and TRBJ1-1; D may be TRBD1 (6 bases). V lost 6 bases to trimming and J lost 1 base, with 19 bases between them. This CDR3 contains 16 residues. CDR1 SGHDT and CDR2 YYEEEE come from the germline V gene. CDR3 coding DNA: TGTGCCAGCATCCCAAGGGGGGAGGAGAGGAACACTGAAGCTTTCTTT. It specifies CASIPRGEERNTEAFF.

The chain joins TRBV3-1 to TRBJ2-7; TRBD2 matches at 8 bases. J was trimmed by 3 bases and V by 4 bases; bases with no gene match: 11. The CDR3 loop spans 16 amino acids. CDR1 LGHDT and CDR2 YNNKEL come from the germline V gene (reference sequence). CDR3 loop: CASSRSSGTSDYEQYF. The DNA for the CDR3 is TGTGCCAGCAGCCGGTCGTCCGGGACTAGTGACTACGAGCAGTACTTC.

This clonotype was found a few times. V and J are TRBV5-1 and TRBJ2-1, with 8 bases fitting TRBD1. CDR3 length: 13 residues. CDR1 and CDR2 from the germline V gene are SGHRS and YFSETQ. Germline trimming cut 2 bases from V and 6 bases from J; bases unmatched to any gene: 1. The DNA for the CDR3 is TGCGCCAGCAGCTTCACAGGGGGCAATGAGCAGTTCTTC. The encoded protein is CASSFTGGNEQFF.

This clonotype was seen many times. The CDR3, as DNA: TGTGCCAGCAGTTTAGCCGGGACAGAAAAACTGTTTTTT. This codes for CASSLAGTEKLFF. The chain recombines TRBV12-3 or TRBV12-4 with TRBJ1-4; D is perhaps TRBD1 (6 bases). V was clipped by 0 bases and J by 8 bases, with 7 bases between them. CDR3 length equals 13 residues.

This clonotype was counted only a few times. The chain recombines TRBV3-1 with TRBJ2-6, with 7 bases matching TRBD2. CDR1 is LGHDT, CDR2 YNNKEL, per germline (reference sequence). The CDR3 loop spans 12 amino acids. V gave up 4 bases and J gave up 15 bases; unmatched junction bases: 6. The CDR3 region is CASSLERGSLTF. The CDR3 DNA reads TGTGCCAGCAGCCTGGAGCGGGGATCCCTGACTTTC.

This clonotype has just a few counts. The V and J genes are TRBV10-2 and TRBJ2-1; 9 bases map to TRBD2. CDR1 and CDR2 (germline): WSHSY, SAAADI. The CDR3 consists of 15 residues. Trimming removed 1 base from V and 8 bases from J; junction bases left unmatched: 6. In DNA form, the CDR3 reads TGCGCCAGCAGTGAGTGGGGCGGGGGGGCCTATGAGCAGTTCTTC. Translation: CASSEWGGGAYEQFF.

This clonotype has a count of ten or more. J is TRBJ2-5 and V is TRBV20-1; 9 nucleotides align to TRBD1. Germline lookup yields CDR1 DFQATT and CDR2 SNEGSKA (reference sequence). The CDR3 runs 14 residues. After removal of 4 bases from V and 4 bases from J, the junction contained 7 bases not matched to a gene. The chain's CDR3 is CSAKTNRGRETQYF. The CDR3 DNA reads as TGCAGTGCTAAAACAAACAGGGGGCGAGAGACCCAGTACTTC.

This clonotype was detected ten times or more. J is TRBJ2-7 and V is TRBV5-1; maybe TRBD2 (6 bases). Looked up from germline, CDR1 is SGHRS and CDR2 is YFSETQ. Trimming stripped 5 bases from V and 1 base from J, with 10 bases between. The CDR3 contains 13 residues. The CDR3 DNA reads as TGCGCCAGCAGTCCGGGACTTTCCTACGAGCAGTACTTC. This gives the protein CASSPGLSYEQYF.

This clonotype was detected many times. The CDR3 DNA follows: TGTGCCAGCGCCCAAAGCCAGCCTAACTATGGCTACACCTTC. Protein: CASAQSQPNYGYTF. This rearrangement joins TRBV6-1 to TRBJ1-2, with unresolved D. This CDR3 comprises 14 residues. The germline V gene encodes CDR1 MNHNS and CDR2 SASEGT. The germline V and J ends were trimmed by 8 bases and 0 bases, with 13 bases remaining between them.